This TCR beta chain was documented in a study of T cell clones after liver transplantation. Turning to the study itself: Three of eight recipients were HCV-positive; others had non-autoimmune, non-viral indications. Until 12-24 months post-transplant, subjects got standard immunosuppression and no induction.

Sorting of unstimulated PBMCs yielded separate CD3+CD4+ and CD3+CD8+ fractions. This clone occurred once. Profiled with immunoSEQ multiplex PCR; TCRdb holds only in-frame clones, not every one. The table lists around 110,000 clones, just over 90% of them singletons. This CDR3 is 15 amino acids long. The V gene lost 1 base and the J gene lost 7 bases, with 17 bases spanning the gap. CDR1 and CDR2 from the germline V gene are SGHAT and FQNNGV. The V call is TRBV11-2, the J call TRBJ2-7; weak D call: TRBD1 (6 bases). The TCR sequence derives from a human patient who received a liver transplant. Some T cells could come from the graft donor. The input for sequencing was CD4+ T cells from blood, taken 12 months after liver transplant. The CDR3 region has the DNA TGTGCCAGCAGCTTAGGGGGGCCGGGGATGGAAGAGCAGTACTTC. Amino acid sequence: CASSLGGPGMEEQYF.